The 12 T cell receptor beta chains given below trace back to one sample, sequenced in a study of T-cell reconstitution after alpha-beta-depleted transplantation in children. Preparation of the TCRbeta library used unique molecular identifiers. TCRdb re-analysed the PCR reads in MiXCR, keeping a single row per CDR3 protein. The data show hundreds of thousands of distinct CDR3 sequences, roughly 13% seen once. The sample in question was PBMCs, mostly from graft donor cells, obtained 360 days after TCRalphabeta/CD19-depleted stem cell transplant. These receptors were taken from a male patient between 10 and 17 years old who had a stem cell transplant for acute myeloid leukemia, so the T cells may come from the graft donor.

In its sample, this clonotype was seen a few times. V gene TRBV4-2 combines with J gene TRBJ2-7; D perhaps matches TRBD2 (6 bases). CDR3 length: 16 amino acids. Germline lookup yields CDR1 LGHNA and CDR2 YNFKEQ. The germline V and J ends were trimmed by 4 bases and 5 bases, with 21 bases remaining between them. The CDR3 region is CASSLFRAGTSHEQYF. DNA for the CDR3: TGTGCCAGCAGCCTTTTTCGGGCGGGAACGTCTCACGAGCAGTACTTC.

Many counts were recorded for this clonotype. The chain couples TRBV7-3 to TRBJ2-2; 8 bases align to TRBD2. This CDR3 is built from 18 residues. Looked up from germline, CDR1 is SGHTA and CDR2 is FQGTGA. With 0 bases clipped from V and 2 bases from J, the junction kept 8 bases outside the gene matches. The CDR3, as DNA: TGTGCCAGCAGCTTAACGATTTTAGCGGGGACAAACACCGGGGAGCTGTTTTTT. Translation gives CASSLTILAGTNTGELFF.

This clonotype has only a few counts. This rearrangement joins TRBV29-1 to TRBJ2-6; no clear D gene. V shed 6 bases and J shed 4 bases, with 13 bases lying between them. Germline values: CDR1 SQVTM, CDR2 ANQGSEA. The CDR3 has 14 residues. CDR3 residues: CSVFGLQGANVLTF. CDR3 in DNA: TGCAGCGTATTCGGCCTCCAAGGGGCCAACGTCCTGACTTTC.

The chain carries TRBV28 and TRBJ1-1; a possible D gene is TRBD1 (5 bases). The germline V gene has CDR1 MDHEN and CDR2 SYDVKM. The CDR3 spans 10 residues. The V and J ends lost 7 bases and 6 bases respectively, with 6 bases between them. CDR3 residues: CASTGPEAFF. As DNA, the CDR3 is TGTGCCAGCACAGGGCCTGAAGCTTTCTTT.

This clonotype was picked up a small number of times. The rearrangement joins TRBV24-1 to TRBJ2-1; tentatively, D is TRBD1 or TRBD2 (5 bases each). Trimming stripped 12 bases from V and 3 bases from J, with 17 bases between. This CDR3 has 14 amino acids. Germline CDR1 KGHDR, CDR2 SFDVKD. DNA of the CDR3: TGTGCCCCTACCGAAAAGGGGAGCTACAATGAGCAGTTCTTC. Translating it yields CAPTEKGSYNEQFF.

This clonotype has a handful of counts. This sequence joins TRBV30 and TRBJ1-6; D is ambiguous. V lost 5 bases to trimming and J lost 11 bases, with 10 bases between them. There are 11 residues in the CDR3. In germline, CDR1 is GTSNPN, CDR2 SVGIG (reference sequence). The CDR3 nucleotides are TGTGCCTGGTCCCATGGCACACCCCTCCACTTT. This encodes CAWSHGTPLHF.

The chain recombines TRBV5-1 with TRBJ2-7; possibly TRBD1 for D (6 bases). Trimming stripped 0 bases from V and 1 base from J, with 11 bases between. The CDR3 is 15 residues long. In germline, CDR1 is SGHRS, CDR2 YFSETQ. CDR3 coding DNA: TGCGCCAGCAGCTTGGCGGACAGAAAATCCTACGAGCAGTACTTC. Translating it yields CASSLADRKSYEQYF.

The J gene is TRBJ2-1, the V gene TRBV20-1, with 8 bases that match TRBD2. CDR1 is DFQATT and CDR2 is SNEGSKA in the germline V gene (reference sequence). CDR3 size: 13 residues. J was trimmed by 2 bases and V by 6 bases; bases with no gene match: 3. In DNA form, the CDR3 reads TGCAGTGCATTAGCGGGAACCTACAATGAGCAGTTCTTC. Translated, it gives CSALAGTYNEQFF.

This clonotype has only a few counts. The V and J genes are TRBV12-3 or TRBV12-4 and TRBJ2-5; 7 nucleotides line up with TRBD2. V lost 3 bases and J lost 3; bases outside the gene matches: 10. This CDR3 contains 16 residues. CDR3: CASSLDGVGLEETQYF. Here the CDR3 DNA reads TGTGCCAGCAGTTTGGACGGAGTAGGACTAGAAGAGACCCAGTACTTC.

The V gene is TRBV29-1, the J gene TRBJ2-1; D call uncertain. The CDR3 loop spans 14 amino acids. From germline, CDR1 is SQVTM and CDR2 ANQGSEA. Trimming left V 1 base short and J 7 bases short, with 14 bases between. The DNA for the CDR3 is TGCAGCGTTGAAGCGGGTTGGGGTAGGAATGAGCAGTTCTTC. Its protein product is CSVEAGWGRNEQFF.

The rearrangement uses TRBV29-1 and TRBJ2-1; D is possibly TRBD2 (5 bases). Germline loops: CDR1 SQVTM, CDR2 ANQGSEA. The CDR3 is 12 residues long. V gave up 4 bases and J gave up 10 bases, with 14 bases separating them. CDR3 nucleotides: TGCAGCGTTGTAGGGCAGGCGGGCGAGCAGTTCTTC. Its translation: CSVVGQAGEQFF.

In this sample, this clonotype turned up a few times. The V and J genes are TRBV7-3 and TRBJ1-5; TRBD1 might be the D (5 bases). The germline gives CDR1 SGHTA, CDR2 FQGTGA. The V end lost 8 bases, the J end lost 5 bases, and 13 bases lay between the germline ends. The CDR3 extends over 13 amino acids. This CDR3 reads CASGRGPYQPQHF. The CDR3 nucleotides are TGTGCCAGCGGAAGGGGACCTTATCAGCCCCAGCATTTT.